These 9 T cell receptor beta chains came from one sample sequenced in a study of cytomegalovirus exposure and HLA in healthy donors. PCR involved 60 Vbeta and 13 Jbeta primers. TCRdb's copy holds only in-frame clones and misses some; the assay was immunoSEQ multiplex PCR. The repertoire holds around 200,000 clones, with approximately 82% as singletons. Sequenced material: PBMCs. The source is a woman aged 40 to 55 in good health and CMV-seronegative.

The chain has TRBV7-8 and TRBJ2-5; weak D call: TRBD2 (6 bases). The V gene's germline CDR1 is SGHVS and CDR2 FQNEAQ. V lost 5 bases, J lost 4 bases, and 11 bases lay in between. The CDR3 extends over 13 amino acids. CDR3 bases: TGTGCCAGCAGCCGGGACTTAGGAGAGACCCAGTACTTC. As protein: CASSRDLGETQYF.

This clone was recorded only once. This chain joins TRBV5-1 and TRBJ2-2; D is unresolved. The germline V and J ends were trimmed by 0 bases and 5 bases, with 5 bases remaining between them. The germline V gene has CDR1 SGHRS and CDR2 YFSETQ. The CDR3 consists of 13 residues. CDR3 in amino acids: CASSLAVTGELFF. The DNA of the CDR3 is TGCGCCAGCAGCTTGGCGGTTACCGGGGAGCTGTTTTTT.

Turning to this clone: The conserved phenylalanine or tryptophan is not found at the CDR3 terminus, so this likely reflects a read error. No DNA is shown, since the ends of the CDR3 on it are uncertain; the CDR3 is the one TCRdb lists. V gene TRBV21-1 combines with J gene TRBJ2-3; the table's D call of TRBD2 was not tested on the DNA. TRBV21-1 is flagged as a pseudogene. Including both end residues, the CDR3 is 15 amino acids long. Here the CDR3 reads CASSKEGLAGGPEEA.

This clone has only a few counts. This chain connects TRBV2 to TRBJ1-6, with a weak D call TRBD1 (5 bases). Germline V lookup: CDR1 SNHLY, CDR2 FYNNEI. Trimming removed 0 bases from V and 9 bases from J, with 18 bases in between. The CDR3 runs to 17 residues. The CDR3 here is CASSEARWEGRASPLHF. In DNA form, the CDR3 reads TGTGCCAGCAGTGAAGCCAGGTGGGAGGGCAGGGCTTCACCCCTCCACTTT.

The chain couples TRBV6-1 to TRBJ1-2, with TRBD1 matching over 8 bases. The length of the CDR3 is 13 residues. V was clipped by 1 base and J by 7 bases; unmatched bases: 2. Per germline, CDR1 MNHNS and CDR2 SASEGT. The CDR3 here is CASSEDRGFGYTF. Written as DNA, the CDR3 is TGTGCCAGCAGTGAAGACAGGGGGTTTGGCTACACCTTC.

The DNA of the CDR3 is TGCAGTGCAGTTAGTACCTACGAGCAGTACTTC. Protein product: CSAVSTYEQYF. The chain links TRBV20-1 to TRBJ2-7; D gene unclear. Trimming shortened V by 6 bases and J by 2 bases, and 8 bases separated the two germline ends. The CDR3 sequence is 11 residues long. Per germline, CDR1 DFQATT and CDR2 SNEGSKA (reference sequence).

About this clone itself: Within the sample, other DNA sequences also encode this same CDR3. The V and J genes are TRBV6-5 and TRBJ1-1; D not resolved. From germline, CDR1 is MNHEY and CDR2 SVGAGI. V lost 0 bases and J lost 4, with 6 bases in between. This CDR3 is built from 13 residues. Written as DNA, the CDR3 is TGTGCCAGCAGTTACTCCCGAGGCACTGAAGCTTTCTTT. Amino acid sequence: CASSYSRGTEAFF.

The chain is built from TRBV13 and TRBJ2-1, with 9 bases fitting TRBD1. Germline lookup yields CDR1 PRHDT and CDR2 FYEKMQ (reference sequence). This CDR3 region has 17 residues. Trimming removed 3 bases from V and 10 bases from J; junction bases left unmatched: 16. CDR3 nucleotides: TGTGCCAGCAGCTTGGACATGGACAGGGGTGTCGTTGGGGAGCAGTTCTTC. Encoded protein: CASSLDMDRGVVGEQFF.

The chain recombines TRBV15 with TRBJ1-2, with D hard to call. Trimming took 1 base from V and 7 from J, leaving 4 bases between them. CDR3 size: 11 residues. Germline CDR1 LNHNV, CDR2 YYDKDF (reference sequence). DNA of the CDR3: TGTGCCACCAGCAGAGGACTTGGCTACACCTTC. It encodes CATSRGLGYTF. The variable domain in full, completed from reference TRBV15 and TRBJ1-2, reads DAMVIQNPRYQVTQFGKPVTLSCSQTLNHNVMYWYQQKSSQAPKLLFHYYDKDFNNEADTPDNFQSRRPNTSFCFLDIRSPGLGDTAMYLCATSRGLGYTFGSGTRLTVV.